This T cell receptor beta chain came from a study of shared clonotypes between healthy human individuals. Whole-study context: Researchers drew samples from two women and a few men aged 18 to 49.

The CDR3 runs 11 residues. CDR1 SQVTM and CDR2 ANQGSEA come from the germline V gene. The germline V and J ends were trimmed by 4 bases and 6 bases, with 9 bases remaining between them. The data were produced by immunoSEQ multiplex PCR, yet TCRdb's version contains in-frame clones alone and is incomplete. This sample has 2 million to 2.5 million clones, with just under 95% found just once. CD45RO negativity and positive selection for CCR7 defined naive CD8 cells, a population that excluded terminally differentiated effector memory CD45RA+ cells. Adult Caucasians living in Nashville, Tennessee made up all of the donors.

The gene calls are TRBV29-1 and TRBJ1-2; D not resolved. The sequence derives from a man between 18 and 35 years old in good health. Input material: naive CD8+ T cells sorted from blood. CDR3 region: CSVVLENGYTF. The CDR3 nucleotides are TGCAGCGTTGTTTTGGAGAATGGCTACACCTTC.